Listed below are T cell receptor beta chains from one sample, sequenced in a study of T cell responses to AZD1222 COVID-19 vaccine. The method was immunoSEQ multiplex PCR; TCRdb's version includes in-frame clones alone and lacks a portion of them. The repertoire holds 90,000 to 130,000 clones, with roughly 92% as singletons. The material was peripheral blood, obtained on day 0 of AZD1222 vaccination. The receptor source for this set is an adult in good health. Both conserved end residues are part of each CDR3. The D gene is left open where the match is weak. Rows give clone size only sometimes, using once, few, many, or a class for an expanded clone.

TGTGCCAGCAGTTTATACAGGGGTGATAGCAATCAGCCCCAGCATTTT,CASSLYRGDSNQPQHF,TRBJ1-5,TRBV27,TRBD1,.,16
TGTGCCAGCAGTCTCAGAGGAGGGGTCACTGAAGCTTTCTTT,CASSLRGGVTEAFF,TRBJ1-1,TRBV27,.,.,14
TGCAGCTCACGAAATGGCTACACCTTC,CSSRNGYTF,TRBJ1-2,TRBV29-1,.,.,9
TGTGCCAGCAGCTTAGTAGTCGTCGGCGGCAGGGAAAAATCTGAAGCTTTCTTT,CASSLVVVGGREKSEAFF,TRBJ1-1,TRBV11-3,.,.,18
TGTGCCAGCATCGCAAGGACCTACAATGAGCAGTTCTTC,CASIARTYNEQFF,TRBJ2-1,TRBV2,.,.,13
TGTGCCAGCAGCGGTGAAGGGACAGGGAGCAAAATGAACACTGAAGCTTTCTTT,CASSGEGTGSKMNTEAFF,TRBJ1-1,TRBV14,TRBD1,once,18
TGTGCCAGCAGCCTGACAGGGATGTACGAGCAGTACTTC,CASSLTGMYEQYF,TRBJ2-7,TRBV12-3/TRBV12-4,TRBD1,.,13
TGTGCCATTTCTAGCACAGATACGCAGTATTTT,CAISSTDTQYF,TRBJ2-3,TRBV10-3,.,.,11
TGTGCCAGCAGTGAAGCGAGGGCCTACGAGCAGTACTTC,CASSEARAYEQYF,TRBJ2-7,TRBV2,.,.,13
TGCGCCAGCAGCAGGTCAGGCGGGGGGGCCAGGGAGCAGTACTTC,CASSRSGGGAREQYF,TRBJ2-7,TRBV5-1,TRBD2,.,15
TGTGCCAGCAGTTTAGCAGCGGGGGTCGGGGAGACCCAGTACTTC,CASSLAAGVGETQYF,TRBJ2-5,TRBV3-1/TRBV3-2,TRBD2,.,15
TGTGCCAGCAATCGAAACCTGGGGGCAGGTTACGAGCAGTACTTC,CASNRNLGAGYEQYF,TRBJ2-7,TRBV6-5,.,.,15
TGTGCCAGCAGCCAAGAGGACCAAAGGCAGACCCAGTACTTC,CASSQEDQRQTQYF,TRBJ2-5,TRBV4-2,.,.,14
TGCGCCAGCAGCTGGACAGATTCCAACACCGGGGAGCTGTTTTTT,CASSWTDSNTGELFF,TRBJ2-2,TRBV5-1,.,.,15
TGTGCCAGCAGTTCAGGAGGCTATAATTCACCCCTCCACTTT,CASSSGGYNSPLHF,TRBJ1-6,TRBV27,.,.,14
TGTGCCAGCAGCCAATACCCAACTGGCTATGGCTACACCTTC,CASSQYPTGYGYTF,TRBJ1-2,TRBV3-1/TRBV3-2,.,.,14
TGTGCCAGCACCTTAGGGGGGCGAGCTAGGAATTCACCCCTCCACTTT,CASTLGGRARNSPLHF,TRBJ1-6,TRBV28,.,.,16
TGTGCCATCAGTGTGGCGGGACGCACAGATACGCAGTATTTT,CAISVAGRTDTQYF,TRBJ2-3,TRBV10-3,.,once,14
TGTGCCAGCAGCTTAGCGGGCAGATCAACTAATGAAAAACTGTTTTTT,CASSLAGRSTNEKLFF,TRBJ1-4,TRBV7-6,.,.,16
TGTGCCAGCAGCCAAGGACCGGGACTAGCGGGGGGCCACAATGAGCAGTTCTTC,CASSQGPGLAGGHNEQFF,TRBJ2-1,TRBV3-1/TRBV3-2,TRBD2,.,18
TGTGCCAGCTCGACAGGGGGCGTTAGAGAGCAGTACTTC,CASSTGGVREQYF,TRBJ2-7,TRBV3-1/TRBV3-2,TRBD1,.,13
TGTGCCAGCAATGAGGGGGGGCGCACAGATACGCAGTATTTT,CASNEGGRTDTQYF,TRBJ2-3,TRBV28,.,.,14
TGTGCCAGCAGTCAATCATCCTGGACTGAAGCTTTCTTT,CASSQSSWTEAFF,TRBJ1-1,TRBV25-1,.,.,13
TGTGCCATCAGCGATCTGGGCCGGACCTACAATGAGCAGTTCTTC,CAISDLGRTYNEQFF,TRBJ2-1,TRBV10-3,.,.,15
TGTGCCAGCAGTGCACACCGAAGCTCCTACGAGCAGTACTTC,CASSAHRSSYEQYF,TRBJ2-7,TRBV2,.,.,14
TGTGCCAGCAGCCCGCGCGGGGGGGCAGGATCAGATACGCAGTATTTT,CASSPRGGAGSDTQYF,TRBJ2-3,TRBV9,TRBD2,.,16